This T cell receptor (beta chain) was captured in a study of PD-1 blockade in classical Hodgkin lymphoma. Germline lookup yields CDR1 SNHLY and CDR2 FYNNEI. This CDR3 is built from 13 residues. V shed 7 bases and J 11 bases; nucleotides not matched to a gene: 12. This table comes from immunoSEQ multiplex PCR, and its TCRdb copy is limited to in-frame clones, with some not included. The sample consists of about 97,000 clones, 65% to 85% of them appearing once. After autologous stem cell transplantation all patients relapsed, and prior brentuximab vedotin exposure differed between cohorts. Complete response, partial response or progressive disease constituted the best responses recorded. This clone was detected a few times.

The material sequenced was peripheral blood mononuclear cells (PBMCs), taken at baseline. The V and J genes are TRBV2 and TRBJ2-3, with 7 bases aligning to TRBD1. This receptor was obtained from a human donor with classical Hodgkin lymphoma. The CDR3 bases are TGTGCCAGCATGGGGCACAGGGGCGTCGGGCAGTATTTT. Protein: CASMGHRGVGQYF.